The clone carrying this T cell receptor beta chain occurred a few times. Its antigen is unknown. Indicated treatment: approximately nine-day PBMC culture with coronavirus spike peptide pools or control peptides (ViraFEST assay). The data originate from a study of vaccination and CD4 T cells after COVID-19. Cultured CD4+ T cell DNA was sequenced using the Oncomine TCR Beta short-read assay. TCRdb passed the PCR reads through MiXCR, listing each CDR3 protein once. The data show about 20,000 distinct CDR3 sequences, approximately 22% seen once. Germline V lookup: CDR1 ENHRY, CDR2 SYGVKD. Trimming shortened V by 10 bases and J by 4 bases, and 22 bases separated the two germline ends. The CDR3 spans 15 residues.

The V and J genes are TRBV10-3 and TRBJ1-2, with a tentative D call TRBD1 (6 bases). The sequenced sample consisted of cultured CD4+ T cells from blood. The sequence derives from a human donor with COVID-19. The chain's CDR3 is CATRPLLEDSYGYTF. The CDR3 nucleotides read TGTGCCACCCGCCCTTTACTTGAGGACAGCTATGGCTACACCTTC.